This is a list of T cell receptor beta chains from one sample in a study of blood T cell repertoires in COVID-19. Clones were read by immunoSEQ multiplex PCR, and TCRdb kept only the in-frame ones, dropping some. The table records over 70,000 clones, around 69% of them present only once. The sequencing input was peripheral blood. The receptors were sampled from a man in his 70s with active or convalescent COVID-19. Each CDR3 is given with its conserved first and last residue. Fields, in order: D gene, V gene, clone size, J gene, CDR3 DNA, CDR3 protein. D genes are given only for firm matches. Size tells how often a clone was seen (once, few, many) or the class of an expanded clone, and some rows leave it out.

d_gene: TRBD2; v_gene: TRBV7-3; abundance: NA; j_gene: TRBJ2-1; CDR3nt: TGTGCCAGCAAGCAGCGGGGGGTAGGTGAGCAGTTCTTC; CDR3aa: CASKQRGVGEQFF
d_gene: TRBD1; v_gene: TRBV15; abundance: medium-sized; j_gene: TRBJ1-5; CDR3nt: TGTGCCACCAGCAGAGTCGGGACAGGGCCAAATCAGCCCCAGCATTTT; CDR3aa: CATSRVGTGPNQPQHF
d_gene: NA; v_gene: TRBV10-3; abundance: NA; j_gene: TRBJ1-5; CDR3nt: TGTGCCATCAGTGATGGGGGGTTGTCCCAGCATTTT; CDR3aa: CAISDGGLSQHF
d_gene: TRBD1; v_gene: TRBV27; abundance: once; j_gene: TRBJ2-3; CDR3nt: TGTGCCAGCACCCCCACAGGGGGGTCTCTTTTACTCACAGATACGCAGTATTTT; CDR3aa: CASTPTGGSLLLTDTQYF
d_gene: TRBD1; v_gene: TRBV19; abundance: NA; j_gene: TRBJ1-4; CDR3nt: TGTGCCAGCGGACAGGTTGCTAATGAAAAACTGTTTTTT; CDR3aa: CASGQVANEKLFF
d_gene: NA; v_gene: TRBV10-3; abundance: NA; j_gene: TRBJ2-2; CDR3nt: TGTGCCATCAGGGGGGGGCCTGCGGCCGGGGAGCTGTTTTTT; CDR3aa: CAIRGGPAAGELFF
d_gene: NA; v_gene: TRBV6-5; abundance: NA; j_gene: TRBJ1-1; CDR3nt: TGTGCCAGCAGCCGATGGGGAGGGGGCACTGAAGCTTTCTTT; CDR3aa: CASSRWGGGTEAFF
d_gene: NA; v_gene: TRBV11-2; abundance: NA; j_gene: TRBJ2-5; CDR3nt: TGTGCCAGCAGCGCTAGGACAGAGCAAGAGACCCAGTACTTC; CDR3aa: CASSARTEQETQYF
d_gene: NA; v_gene: TRBV6-6; abundance: NA; j_gene: TRBJ1-5; CDR3nt: TGTGCCAGCAGTTACTCGTCGGATCAGCCCCAGCATTTT; CDR3aa: CASSYSSDQPQHF
d_gene: NA; v_gene: TRBV24-1; abundance: NA; j_gene: TRBJ1-5; CDR3nt: TGTGCCACCAGTGATACCCGGGGACTGAGCAATCAGCCCCAGCATTTT; CDR3aa: CATSDTRGLSNQPQHF
d_gene: TRBD1; v_gene: TRBV7-9; abundance: once; j_gene: TRBJ1-1; CDR3nt: TGTGCCAGCAGCTTACTTCCAGGGGGATTATTTCTCAGCACTGAAGCTTTCTTT; CDR3aa: CASSLLPGGLFLSTEAFF
d_gene: NA; v_gene: TRBV29-1; abundance: NA; j_gene: TRBJ1-1; CDR3nt: TGCAGCGTTCGTAATCGCAGGGCTTTCTTT; CDR3aa: CSVRNRRAFF
d_gene: TRBD1; v_gene: TRBV29-1; abundance: NA; j_gene: TRBJ1-1; CDR3nt: TGCAGCGTTGCAGACAGGGGCTTTCGAGAAGCTTTCTTT; CDR3aa: CSVADRGFREAFF
d_gene: NA; v_gene: TRBV7-6; abundance: few; j_gene: TRBJ2-3; CDR3nt: TGTGCCAGCAGCTTTCTCGCCCCCTTGGGCAAATCAGATACGCAGTATTTT; CDR3aa: CASSFLAPLGKSDTQYF
d_gene: NA; v_gene: TRBV2; abundance: once; j_gene: TRBJ2-3; CDR3nt: TGTGCCAGCACTAGGGACATCAGGGATACGCAGTATTTT; CDR3aa: CASTRDIRDTQYF
d_gene: NA; v_gene: TRBV6-5; abundance: NA; j_gene: TRBJ1-2; CDR3nt: TGTGCCAGCAGTTACGATCAGGCAGCGGGTGGCTACACCTTC; CDR3aa: CASSYDQAAGGYTF
d_gene: NA; v_gene: TRBV9; abundance: NA; j_gene: TRBJ1-2; CDR3nt: TGTGCCAGCAGCGTCGGAACAGGCGAAACCTATGGCTACACCTTC; CDR3aa: CASSVGTGETYGYTF
d_gene: TRBD2; v_gene: TRBV5-1; abundance: NA; j_gene: TRBJ2-3; CDR3nt: TGCGCCAGCAGCTTAAGGTCCAGTGGTCCTAGCGGTAGCACAGATACGCAGTATTTT; CDR3aa: CASSLRSSGPSGSTDTQYF
d_gene: TRBD1; v_gene: TRBV9; abundance: few; j_gene: TRBJ1-2; CDR3nt: TGTGCCAGCTCCCGAGACGGGACAGGGCTCTATGGCTACACCTTC; CDR3aa: CASSRDGTGLYGYTF
d_gene: TRBD2; v_gene: TRBV24-1; abundance: NA; j_gene: TRBJ2-1; CDR3nt: TGTGCCACCAGTGATCTGCGGGGGGGTTACAATGAGCAGTTCTTC; CDR3aa: CATSDLRGGYNEQFF
d_gene: NA; v_gene: TRBV2; abundance: NA; j_gene: TRBJ1-4; CDR3nt: TGTGCCAGCAGTGAGCAGGGTTATGAAAAACTGTTTTTT; CDR3aa: CASSEQGYEKLFF
d_gene: NA; v_gene: TRBV11-1; abundance: NA; j_gene: TRBJ2-2; CDR3nt: TGTGCCAGCAGCCCGGGGGTGCGGAACACCGGGGAGCTGTTTTTT; CDR3aa: CASSPGVRNTGELFF
d_gene: NA; v_gene: TRBV2; abundance: few; j_gene: TRBJ1-5; CDR3nt: TGTGCCAGCAACGTGGACCCTGGCCGGGGGAGCAATCAGCCCCAGCATTTT; CDR3aa: CASNVDPGRGSNQPQHF
d_gene: NA; v_gene: TRBV5-1; abundance: NA; j_gene: TRBJ2-7; CDR3nt: TGCGCCAGCAGCTTGGGGTCAGGGGCACACGAGCAGTACTTC; CDR3aa: CASSLGSGAHEQYF
d_gene: NA; v_gene: TRBV2; abundance: NA; j_gene: TRBJ1-2; CDR3nt: TGTGCCAACCCCCAGGGGTTCGACTATGGCTACACCTTC; CDR3aa: CANPQGFDYGYTF
d_gene: NA; v_gene: TRBV28; abundance: NA; j_gene: TRBJ1-2; CDR3nt: TGTGCCAGCAGTTTACTGTCGAGCAGCTACACCTTC; CDR3aa: CASSLLSSSYTF
d_gene: TRBD1; v_gene: TRBV28; abundance: NA; j_gene: TRBJ2-7; CDR3nt: TGTGCCAGTGGACAGGGTGACTACGAGCAGTACTTC; CDR3aa: CASGQGDYEQYF
d_gene: NA; v_gene: TRBV5-1; abundance: NA; j_gene: TRBJ2-1; CDR3nt: TGCGCCAGCAGCTTACAGGTCTACAATGAGCAGTTCTTC; CDR3aa: CASSLQVYNEQFF
d_gene: TRBD1; v_gene: TRBV7-2; abundance: NA; j_gene: TRBJ2-7; CDR3nt: TGTGCCAGCAGAGGGACGGGACAGATCTACGAGCAGTACTTC; CDR3aa: CASRGTGQIYEQYF
d_gene: NA; v_gene: TRBV20-1; abundance: NA; j_gene: TRBJ1-2; CDR3nt: TGCAGTGCTCGCACAAACTATGGCTACACCTTC; CDR3aa: CSARTNYGYTF
d_gene: TRBD1; v_gene: TRBV2; abundance: once; j_gene: TRBJ2-2; CDR3nt: TGTGCCAGCCGGGGACAGTCGAACACCGGGGAGCTGTTTTTT; CDR3aa: CASRGQSNTGELFF